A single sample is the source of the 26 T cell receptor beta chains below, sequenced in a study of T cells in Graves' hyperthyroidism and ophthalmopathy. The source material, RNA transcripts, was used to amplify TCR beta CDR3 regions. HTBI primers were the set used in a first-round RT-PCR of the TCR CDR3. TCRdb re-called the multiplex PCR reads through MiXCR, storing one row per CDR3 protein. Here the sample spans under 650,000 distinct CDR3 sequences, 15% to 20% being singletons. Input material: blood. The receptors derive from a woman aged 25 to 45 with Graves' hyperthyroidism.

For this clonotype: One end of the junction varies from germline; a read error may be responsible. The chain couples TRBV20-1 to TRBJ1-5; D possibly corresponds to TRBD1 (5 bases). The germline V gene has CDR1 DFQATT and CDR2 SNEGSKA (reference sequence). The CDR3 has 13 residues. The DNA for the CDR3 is TGCGGTGCCCGAGACCGGGGGGATCAGCCCCAGCATTTT. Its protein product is CGARDRGDQPQHF.

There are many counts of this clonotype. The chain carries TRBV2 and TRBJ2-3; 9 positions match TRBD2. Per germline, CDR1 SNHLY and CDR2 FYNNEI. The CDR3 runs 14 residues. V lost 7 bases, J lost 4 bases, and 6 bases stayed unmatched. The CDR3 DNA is TGTGCCAGCAAGGCGGGAGGGCGGGCAGATACGCAGTATTTT. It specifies CASKAGGRADTQYF.

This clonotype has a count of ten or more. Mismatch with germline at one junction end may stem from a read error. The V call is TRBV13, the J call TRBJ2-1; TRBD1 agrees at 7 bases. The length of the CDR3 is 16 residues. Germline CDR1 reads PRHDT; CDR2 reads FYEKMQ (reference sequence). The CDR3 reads CASSRGQVSSYDEQFF. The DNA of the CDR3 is TGTGCCAGCAGCCGTGGACAGGTCAGCTCCTACGATGAGCAGTTCTTC.

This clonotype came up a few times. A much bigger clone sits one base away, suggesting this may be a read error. CDR3 loop: CSTGGQFSYEQYF. CDR3 DNA sequence: TGCAGTACTGGCGGACAGTTCTCCTACGAGCAGTACTTC. The chain uses TRBV20-1 and TRBJ2-7, with D possibly being TRBD1 (6 bases). The CDR3 loop spans 13 amino acids. The V and J ends lost 8 bases and 0 bases respectively, with 14 bases between them. Germline assignment: CDR1 DFQATT and CDR2 SNEGSKA (reference sequence).

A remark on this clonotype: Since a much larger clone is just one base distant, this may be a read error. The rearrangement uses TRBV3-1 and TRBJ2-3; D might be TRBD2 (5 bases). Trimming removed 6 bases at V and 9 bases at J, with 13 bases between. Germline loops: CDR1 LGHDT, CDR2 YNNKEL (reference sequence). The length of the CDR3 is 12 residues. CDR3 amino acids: CASSSVGETQYF. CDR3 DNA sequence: TGTGCCAGCAGTTCCGTTGGGGAGACGCAGTATTTT.

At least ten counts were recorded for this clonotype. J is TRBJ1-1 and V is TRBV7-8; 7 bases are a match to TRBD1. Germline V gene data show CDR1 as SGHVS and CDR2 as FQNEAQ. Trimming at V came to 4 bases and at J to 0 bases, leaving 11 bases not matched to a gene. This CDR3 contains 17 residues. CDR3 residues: CASSSDREAVVNTEAFF. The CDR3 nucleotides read TGTGCCAGCAGCTCTGACAGGGAAGCGGTCGTGAACACTGAAGCTTTCTTT.

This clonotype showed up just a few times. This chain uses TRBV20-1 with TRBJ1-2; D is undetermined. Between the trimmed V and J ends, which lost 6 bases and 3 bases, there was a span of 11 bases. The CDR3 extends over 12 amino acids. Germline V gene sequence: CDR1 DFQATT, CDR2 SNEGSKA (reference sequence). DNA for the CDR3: TGCAGTGCGCCCCCCATGGACTATGGCTACACCTTC. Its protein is CSAPPMDYGYTF.

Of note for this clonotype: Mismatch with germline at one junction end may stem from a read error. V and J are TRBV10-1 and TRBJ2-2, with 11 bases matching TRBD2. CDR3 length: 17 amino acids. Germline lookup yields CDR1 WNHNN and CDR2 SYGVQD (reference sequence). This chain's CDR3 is CAISPTSGRSDTGELFF. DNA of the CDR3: TGTGCCATCAGTCCTACTAGCGGGAGATCAGACACCGGGGAGCTGTTTTTT.

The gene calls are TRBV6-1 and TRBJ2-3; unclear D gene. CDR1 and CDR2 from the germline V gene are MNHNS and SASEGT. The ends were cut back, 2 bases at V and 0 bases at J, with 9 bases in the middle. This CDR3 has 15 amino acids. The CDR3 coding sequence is TGTGCCAGCAGTGAATTGGCGGATAGCACAGATACGCAGTATTTT. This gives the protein CASSELADSTDTQYF.

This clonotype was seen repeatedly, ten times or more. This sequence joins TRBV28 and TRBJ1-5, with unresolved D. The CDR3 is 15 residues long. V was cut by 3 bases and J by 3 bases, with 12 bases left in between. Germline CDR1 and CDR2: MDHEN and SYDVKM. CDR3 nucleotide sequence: TGTGCCAGCAGTTTCGTCAGGCGGGACAATCAGCCCCAGCATTTT. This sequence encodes CASSFVRRDNQPQHF.

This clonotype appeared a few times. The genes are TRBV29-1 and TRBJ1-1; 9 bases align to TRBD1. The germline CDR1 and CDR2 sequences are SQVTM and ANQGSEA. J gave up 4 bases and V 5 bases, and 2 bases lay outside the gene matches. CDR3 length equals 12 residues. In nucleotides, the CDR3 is TGCAGCGTTTCGACAGGGGGCACTGAAGCTTTCTTT. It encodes CSVSTGGTEAFF.

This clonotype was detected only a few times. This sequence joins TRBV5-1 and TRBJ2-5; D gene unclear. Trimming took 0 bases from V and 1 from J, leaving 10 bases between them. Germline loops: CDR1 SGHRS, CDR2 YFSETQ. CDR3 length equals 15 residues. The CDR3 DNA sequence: TGCGCCAGCAGCTTGGCCTCTGCGGCCCAAGAGACCCAGTACTTC. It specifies CASSLASAAQETQYF.

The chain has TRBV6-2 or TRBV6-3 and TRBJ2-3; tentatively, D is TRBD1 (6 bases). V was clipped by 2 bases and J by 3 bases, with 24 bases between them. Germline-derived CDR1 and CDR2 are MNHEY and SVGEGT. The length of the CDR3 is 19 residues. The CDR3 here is CASSYPGDTGRRWTDTQYF. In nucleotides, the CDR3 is TGTGCCAGCAGTTACCCTGGGGACACAGGTCGTCGATGGACAGATACGCAGTATTTT.

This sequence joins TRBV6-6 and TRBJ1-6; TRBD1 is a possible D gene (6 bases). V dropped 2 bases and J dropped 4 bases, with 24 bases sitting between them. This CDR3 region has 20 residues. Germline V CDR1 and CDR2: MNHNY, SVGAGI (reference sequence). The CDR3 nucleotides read TGTGCCAGCAGTTACCCCCCGACAGGCTCTAGCTCTTGGTATAATTCACCCCTCCACTTT. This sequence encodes CASSYPPTGSSSWYNSPLHF.

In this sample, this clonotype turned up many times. Written as DNA, the CDR3 is TGTGCCACCAGCAGAGAAAGGCAGGCGGCGGGGTCTAGCTACGAGCAGTACTTC. This encodes CATSRERQAAGSSYEQYF. The chain recombines TRBV15 with TRBJ2-7, with D tentatively TRBD2 (6 bases). Germline CDR1 reads LNHNV; CDR2 reads YYDKDF (reference sequence). This CDR3 has 18 amino acids. The V gene lost 0 bases and the J gene lost 3 bases, with 21 bases spanning the gap.

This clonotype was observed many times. CDR3 protein: CASSRAGYQETQYF. DNA of the CDR3: TGTGCCAGCAGCCGGGCGGGGTACCAAGAGACCCAGTACTTC. V and J are TRBV6-1 and TRBJ2-5; D might be TRBD2 (6 bases). CDR3 length: 14 amino acids. V shed 6 bases and J shed 0 bases, with 11 bases lying between them. In germline, CDR1 is MNHNS, CDR2 SASEGT.

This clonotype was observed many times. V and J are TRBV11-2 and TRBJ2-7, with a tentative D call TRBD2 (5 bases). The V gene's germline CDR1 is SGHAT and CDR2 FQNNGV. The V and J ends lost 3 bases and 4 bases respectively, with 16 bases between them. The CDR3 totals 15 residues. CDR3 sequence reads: CASSFPAGPQYEQYF. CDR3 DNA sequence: TGTGCCAGCAGCTTCCCTGCGGGCCCGCAATACGAGCAGTACTTC.

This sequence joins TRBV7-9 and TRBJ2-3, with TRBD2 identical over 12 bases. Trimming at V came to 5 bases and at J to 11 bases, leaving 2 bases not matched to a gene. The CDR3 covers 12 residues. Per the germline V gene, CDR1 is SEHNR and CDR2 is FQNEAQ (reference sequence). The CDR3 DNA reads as TGTGCCAGCAGCCCACTAGCGGGAGGGCAGTATTTT. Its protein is CASSPLAGGQYF.

The CDR3: CASREGVLGELFF. The CDR3 DNA reads as TGTGCCAGCAGAGAGGGAGTCCTCGGGGAGCTGTTTTTT. The V gene is TRBV6-1, the J gene TRBJ2-2; D is possibly TRBD2 (5 bases). CDR1 and CDR2 (germline): MNHNS, SASEGT. The CDR3 contains 13 residues. Trimming removed 6 bases at V and 7 bases at J, with 12 bases between.

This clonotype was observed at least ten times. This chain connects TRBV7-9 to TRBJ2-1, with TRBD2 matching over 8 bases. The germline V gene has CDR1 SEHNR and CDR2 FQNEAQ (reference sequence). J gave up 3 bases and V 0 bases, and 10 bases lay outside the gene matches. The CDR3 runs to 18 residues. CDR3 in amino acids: CASSLASGGSGNYNEQFF. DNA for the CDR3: TGTGCCAGCAGCTTAGCCTCGGGGGGGAGCGGGAACTACAATGAGCAGTTCTTC.

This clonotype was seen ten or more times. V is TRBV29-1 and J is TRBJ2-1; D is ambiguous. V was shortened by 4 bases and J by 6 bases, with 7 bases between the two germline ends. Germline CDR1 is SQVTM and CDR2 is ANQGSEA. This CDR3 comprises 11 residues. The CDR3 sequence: CSVATTNEQFF. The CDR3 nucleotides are TGCAGCGTTGCCACTACCAATGAGCAGTTCTTC.

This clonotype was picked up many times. The CDR3: CASSPYTGGLQPQHF. CDR3 DNA: TGTGCCAGCAGTCCCTACACAGGGGGGCTTCAGCCCCAGCATTTT. V usage is TRBV28 and J usage is TRBJ1-5; 8 bases line up with TRBD1. This CDR3 is 15 amino acids long. V dropped 5 bases and J dropped 6; count of bases not matched to a gene: 9. The germline V gene has CDR1 MDHEN and CDR2 SYDVKM.

The CDR3: CASSLGDGNQPQHF. The CDR3 region has the DNA TGTGCCAGCAGCTTAGGGGACGGAAATCAGCCCCAGCATTTT. The chain couples TRBV7-6 to TRBJ1-5; D is possibly TRBD1 (5 bases). V was cut by 1 base and J by 4 bases, with 8 bases left in between. The germline gives CDR1 SGHVS, CDR2 FNYEAQ. CDR3 length: 14 amino acids.

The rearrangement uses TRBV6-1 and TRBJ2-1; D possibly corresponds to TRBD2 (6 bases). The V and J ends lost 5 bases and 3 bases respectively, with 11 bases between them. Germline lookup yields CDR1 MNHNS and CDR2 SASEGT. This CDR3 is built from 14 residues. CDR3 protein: CASSWGAGYNEQFF. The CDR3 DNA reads TGTGCCAGCAGTTGGGGAGCGGGCTACAATGAGCAGTTCTTC.

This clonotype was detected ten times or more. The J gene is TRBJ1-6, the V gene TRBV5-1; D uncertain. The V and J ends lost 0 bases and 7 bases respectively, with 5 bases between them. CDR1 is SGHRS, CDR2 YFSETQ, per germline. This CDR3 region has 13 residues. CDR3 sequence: CASSLEGNSPLHF. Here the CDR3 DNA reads TGCGCCAGCAGCTTGGAAGGGAATTCACCCCTCCACTTT.

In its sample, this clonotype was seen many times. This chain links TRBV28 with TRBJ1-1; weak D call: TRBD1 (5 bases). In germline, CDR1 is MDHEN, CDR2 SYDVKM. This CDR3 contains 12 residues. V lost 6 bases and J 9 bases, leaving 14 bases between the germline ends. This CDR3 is CASSPGGRKAFF. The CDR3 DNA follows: TGTGCCAGCAGCCCGGGGGGGAGAAAAGCTTTCTTT.